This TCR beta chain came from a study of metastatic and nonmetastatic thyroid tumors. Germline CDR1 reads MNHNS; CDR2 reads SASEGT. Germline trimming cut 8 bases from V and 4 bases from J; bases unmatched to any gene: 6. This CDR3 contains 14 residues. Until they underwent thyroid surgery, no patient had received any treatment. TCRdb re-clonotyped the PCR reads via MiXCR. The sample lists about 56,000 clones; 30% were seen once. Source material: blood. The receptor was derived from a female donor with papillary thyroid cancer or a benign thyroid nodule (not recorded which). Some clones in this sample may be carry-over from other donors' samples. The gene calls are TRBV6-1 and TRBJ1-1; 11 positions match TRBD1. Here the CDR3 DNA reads TGTGCCAGCTGTCCCGGGACAGGGGGCACTGAAGCTTTCTTT. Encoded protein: CASCPGTGGTEAFF.